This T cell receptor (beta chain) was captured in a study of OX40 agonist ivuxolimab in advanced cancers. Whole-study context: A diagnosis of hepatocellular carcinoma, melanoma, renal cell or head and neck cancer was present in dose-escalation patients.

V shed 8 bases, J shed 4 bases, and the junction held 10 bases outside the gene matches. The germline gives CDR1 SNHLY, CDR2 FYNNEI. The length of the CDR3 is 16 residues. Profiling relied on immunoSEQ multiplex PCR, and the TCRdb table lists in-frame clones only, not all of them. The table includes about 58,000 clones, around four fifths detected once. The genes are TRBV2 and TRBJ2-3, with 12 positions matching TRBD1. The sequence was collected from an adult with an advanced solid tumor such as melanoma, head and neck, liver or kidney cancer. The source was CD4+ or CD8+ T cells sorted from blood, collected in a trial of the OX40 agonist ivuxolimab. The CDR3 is CASSRDRGRGADTQYF. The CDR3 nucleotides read TGTGCCAGCTCTCGGGACAGGGGGCGGGGGGCAGATACGCAGTATTTT.